This paragraph reports one T cell receptor (beta chain). This record comes from a study of cytomegalovirus exposure and HLA in healthy donors. Primers for the PCR totalled 60 Vbeta and 13 Jbeta. Clones were read by immunoSEQ multiplex PCR, and TCRdb kept only the in-frame ones, dropping some. The table shows 30,000 to 35,000 clones, with 55% to 80% occurring only once. CDR1 and CDR2 from the germline V gene are LNHNV and YYDKDF (reference sequence). V shed 0 bases and J 8 bases; nucleotides not matched to a gene: 6. This CDR3 has 14 amino acids. This sequence joins TRBV15 and TRBJ1-2, with 7 bases lining up with TRBD1. The origin of this receptor is a man in his forties in good health and CMV-seropositive. The specimen was PBMCs. Here the CDR3 reads CATSRDRPQGGYTF. The CDR3 nucleotides are TGTGCCACCAGCAGAGATCGCCCACAGGGGGGCTACACCTTC.